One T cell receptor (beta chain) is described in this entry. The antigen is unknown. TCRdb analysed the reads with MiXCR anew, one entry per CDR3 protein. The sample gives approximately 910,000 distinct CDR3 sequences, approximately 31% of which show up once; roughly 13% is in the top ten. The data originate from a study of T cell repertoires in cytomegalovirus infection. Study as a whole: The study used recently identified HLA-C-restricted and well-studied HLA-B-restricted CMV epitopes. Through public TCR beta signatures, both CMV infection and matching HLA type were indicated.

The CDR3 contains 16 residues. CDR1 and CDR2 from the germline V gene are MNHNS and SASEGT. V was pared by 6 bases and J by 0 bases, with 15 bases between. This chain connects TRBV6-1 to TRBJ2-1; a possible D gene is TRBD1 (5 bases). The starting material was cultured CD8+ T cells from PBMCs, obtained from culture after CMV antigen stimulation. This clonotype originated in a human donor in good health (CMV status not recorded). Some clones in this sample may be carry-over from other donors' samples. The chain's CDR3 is CASRPITGVSYNEQFF. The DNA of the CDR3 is TGTGCCAGCAGACCGATAACAGGAGTCTCCTACAATGAGCAGTTCTTC.